The 21 T cell receptor beta chains below were found in one sample sequenced in a study of CD8+CD57+ T cells in acquired aplastic anemia. An expansion of CD8+CD57+ cells by flow cytometry had been shown in patients chosen for sequencing. Genomic DNA, the template, was used for profiling of the TCR beta VDJ and CDR3. TCRdb re-called the reads with MiXCR, one entry per CDR3 protein. The sample records about 240,000 distinct CDR3 sequences, approximately 45% being singletons. Specimen: sorted CD4+, CD8+, or CD8+CD57+ T cells (not recorded which) from PBMCs. The receptors stem from a human donor with aplastic anemia.

This clonotype has at least ten counts. The rearrangement links TRBV12-3 or TRBV12-4 to TRBJ2-5, with TRBD2 identical over 8 bases. V lost 3 bases, J lost 5 bases, and 5 bases stayed unmatched. The CDR3 runs 14 residues. The CDR3: CASSLASGWETQYF. The CDR3 DNA sequence: TGTGCCAGCAGTTTGGCTAGCGGGTGGGAGACCCAGTACTTC.

With regard to this clonotype: This sequence may be a read error, since a much larger clone differs from it by one base. Since no conserved phenylalanine or tryptophan closes the CDR3, a read error is the likely cause. The chain recombines TRBV5-1 with TRBJ1-5; tentatively, D is TRBD1 (6 bases). Trimming removed 2 bases from V and 2 bases from J, with 20 bases in between. The CDR3 runs to 18 residues. The germline V gene has CDR1 SGHRS and CDR2 YFSETQ. In DNA, the CDR3 is TGCGCCAGCAGCTTTACCGGGACACCATTCGAAGGCAATCAGCCCCAGCATTAT. The encoded protein is CASSFTGTPFEGNQPQHY.

This clonotype was found many times. The chain has TRBV20-1 and TRBJ2-7, with unresolved D. There are 12 residues in the CDR3. V was pared by 1 base and J by 4 bases, with 8 bases between. The germline CDR1 and CDR2 sequences are DFQATT and SNEGSKA (reference sequence). This chain's CDR3 is CSARVYEYEQYF. CDR3 nucleotide sequence: TGCAGTGCTAGAGTCTACGAGTACGAGCAGTACTTC.

This clonotype was counted at least ten times. The J gene is TRBJ2-1, the V gene TRBV4-2; D ambiguous. Germline lookup yields CDR1 LGHNA and CDR2 YNFKEQ. The CDR3 covers 12 residues. V lost 1 base, J lost 11 bases, and 9 bases lay in between. The CDR3 bases are TGTGCCAGCAGCCAAGTTTCCGGGCAGCAGTTCTTC. Translating it yields CASSQVSGQQFF.

The gene calls are TRBV6-4 and TRBJ2-3; possibly TRBD2 for D (6 bases). Trimming removed 0 bases from V and 1 base from J, with 17 bases in between. In germline, CDR1 is MRHNA, CDR2 SNTAGT. The CDR3 loop spans 18 amino acids. CDR3 nucleotide sequence: TGTGCCAGCAGTGACTCAGCGGGCTCTGGGGGTGGCACAGATACGCAGTATTTT. Translating gives CASSDSAGSGGGTDTQYF.

This clonotype has more than one count but fewer than ten. The V and J genes are TRBV20-1 and TRBJ2-7; TRBD1 aligns across 7 bases. Germline CDR1 reads DFQATT; CDR2 reads SNEGSKA (reference sequence). The trim removed 0 bases at V and 6 bases at J, leaving 8 bases unmatched. There are 14 residues in the CDR3. For the CDR3, the DNA is TGCAGTGCTAGAGATGGGACAGAACCTCCCGAGCAGTACTTC. This codes for CSARDGTEPPEQYF.

Turning to this clonotype: This sequence may be a read error, since a much larger clone differs from it by one base. The chain joins TRBV11-2 to TRBJ2-7; a weak D match, TRBD2 (6 bases). Germline CDR1 and CDR2: SGHAT and FQNNGV. The CDR3 is made up of 13 amino acids. CDR3: CAGSPGTQNEQYF. The CDR3 DNA sequence: TGTGCCGGCAGCCCCGGGACTCAGAACGAGCAGTACTTC.

Many counts were recorded for this clonotype. The V and J genes are TRBV7-6 and TRBJ2-3, with 10 bases matching TRBD2. J lost 6 bases, V lost 7 bases, and 10 bases had no gene match. CDR3 length: 15 residues. Looked up from germline, CDR1 is SGHVS and CDR2 is FNYEAQ. CDR3 amino acids: CASKGVAGGGDTQYF. DNA of the CDR3: TGTGCCAGCAAAGGGGTAGCGGGGGGCGGGGATACGCAGTATTTT.

The genes are TRBV10-3 and TRBJ2-7, with D possibly matching TRBD2 (6 bases). This CDR3 is 16 amino acids long. Trimming shortened V by 10 bases and J by 2 bases, and 24 bases separated the two germline ends. CDR1 is ENHRY and CDR2 is SYGVKD in the germline V gene. The CDR3 nucleotides read TGTGCCAGCAGCCGGCACTCGGGGCGGGGCCCCTACGAGCAGTACTTC. Protein sequence: CASSRHSGRGPYEQYF.

This clonotype turned up a few times. A clone one base away is much larger, so this may be a read error. The chain links TRBV2 to TRBJ2-7; D possibly uses TRBD1 or TRBD2 (6 bases each). Trimming took 8 bases from V and 5 from J, leaving 10 bases between them. CDR3 length: 11 amino acids. In germline, CDR1 is SNHLY, CDR2 FYNNEI. The CDR3 here is CASRGLDEQYF. CDR3 DNA: TGTGCCAGCCGGGGGCTTGACGAGCAGTACTTC. The entire variable domain, with the rest obtained from reference TRBV2 and TRBJ2-7, is as follows: EPEVTQTPSHQVTQMGQEVILRCVPISNHLYFYWYRQILGQKVEFLVSFYNNEISEKSEIFDDQFSVERPDGSNFTLKIRSTKLEDSAMYFCASRGLDEQYFGPGTRLTVT.

Comment on this clonotype: Since no conserved phenylalanine or tryptophan closes the CDR3, a read error is the likely cause. This chain joins TRBV5-1 and TRBJ1-1; D is undetermined. CDR1 is SGHRS and CDR2 is YFSETQ in the germline V gene. V lost 3 bases and J lost 4, with 22 bases in between. This CDR3 region has 17 residues. CDR3 residues: CASSSAPFWAVGTEAFL. CDR3 sequence (DNA): TGCGCCAGCAGCTCGGCACCCTTTTGGGCCGTGGGCACTGAAGCTTTCCTT.

This clonotype was counted at least ten times. This chain's CDR3 is CASSLWSRTWIYEQYF. CDR3 sequence (DNA): TGCGCCAGCAGCTTGTGGTCGCGTACATGGATCTACGAGCAGTACTTC. The chain carries TRBV5-1 and TRBJ2-7; no clear D gene. The germline gives CDR1 SGHRS, CDR2 YFSETQ. V lost 1 base, J lost 3 bases, and 17 bases lay in between. CDR3 length: 16 residues.

This chain uses TRBV6-1 with TRBJ1-2; 7 positions agree with TRBD1. The CDR3 length is 13 residues. CDR1 and CDR2 from the germline V gene are MNHNS and SASEGT. J gave up 7 bases and V 8 bases, and 10 bases lay outside the gene matches. The CDR3 is CASFNRGYSGYTF. As DNA, the CDR3 is TGTGCCAGCTTCAACAGGGGTTATAGTGGCTACACCTTC.

The chain is built from TRBV27 and TRBJ2-7; 9 bases map to TRBD1. Unmatched junction bases numbered 9, after V lost 6 bases and J lost 6 bases. The CDR3 length is 14 residues. CDR1 and CDR2 from the germline V gene are MNHEY and SMNVEV (reference sequence). The CDR3 sequence: CASSDRGDAGEQYF. Here the CDR3 DNA reads TGTGCCAGCAGCGACAGGGGGGATGCAGGCGAGCAGTACTTC.

This chain links TRBV20-1 with TRBJ1-2; D possibly corresponds to TRBD1 (6 bases). CDR1 is DFQATT, CDR2 SNEGSKA, per germline (reference sequence). The CDR3 runs 13 residues. The V and J ends lost 1 base and 2 bases respectively, with 8 bases between them. The DNA for the CDR3 is TGCAGTGCTAGAGTCGACAGGAACTATGGCTACACCTTC. As protein: CSARVDRNYGYTF.

CDR3 DNA: TGCGCCAGCAGCTTGTCCACAGCTTCATCCTACAATGAGCAGTTCTTC. Protein sequence: CASSLSTASSYNEQFF. The chain is built from TRBV5-1 and TRBJ2-1; no clear D. Germline V lookup: CDR1 SGHRS, CDR2 YFSETQ. The CDR3 runs 16 residues. Trimming took 1 base from V and 1 from J, leaving 12 bases between them.

V gene TRBV2 combines with J gene TRBJ1-4; D not certain. V lost 5 bases, J lost 8 bases, and 12 bases lay in between. Germline V gene lookup returns CDR1 SNHLY and CDR2 FYNNEI. The CDR3 length is 13 residues. The CDR3 loop is CASSWQVEEKLFF. The CDR3 coding sequence is TGTGCCAGCAGTTGGCAGGTGGAGGAAAAACTGTTTTTT.

To note about this clonotype: One junction end does not reproduce the germline sequence, and a read error may be involved. This chain links TRBV15 with TRBJ2-3, with TRBD1 matching over 7 bases. CDR1 and CDR2 from the germline V gene are LNHNV and YYDKDF (reference sequence). This CDR3 contains 15 residues. The CDR3 nucleotides read TGTGCTACCAGCAGCGGAACAGGGGGCACAGATACGCAGTATTTT. It yields the protein CATSSGTGGTDTQYF.

Many counts were recorded for this clonotype. This chain joins TRBV20-1 and TRBJ2-3; D gene unclear. The CDR3 is 16 amino acids. Per germline, CDR1 DFQATT and CDR2 SNEGSKA (reference sequence). V shed 7 bases and J shed 4 bases, with 24 bases lying between them. The CDR3 loop reads CSVYNWTGFLADTQYF. DNA of the CDR3: TGCAGTGTCTATAATTGGACGGGCTTTTTGGCAGATACGCAGTATTTT.

V is TRBV13 and J is TRBJ1-1; D is uncertain. This CDR3 contains 13 residues. The germline CDR1 and CDR2 sequences are PRHDT and FYEKMQ (reference sequence). Trimming pared 6 bases from V and 5 bases from J, leaving 13 bases between. The CDR3 region has the DNA TGTGCCAGCAGTTGGGGATTGGGTACTGAAGCTTTCTTT. Protein sequence: CASSWGLGTEAFF.

As concerns this clonotype: One end of the junction is discordant with germline, which a read error may explain. V is TRBV20-1 and J is TRBJ2-3; no firm D call. This CDR3 comprises 11 residues. CDR1 and CDR2 from the germline V gene are DFQATT and SNEGSKA (reference sequence). Written as DNA, the CDR3 is TGCAGTTCTAGTTACCCCGATACGCAGTATTTT. Translating it yields CSSSYPDTQYF.